This T cell receptor beta chain is drawn from a study of technical replicates of blood from a few donors. The data were produced by immunoSEQ multiplex PCR, yet TCRdb's version contains in-frame clones alone and is incomplete. This table has around 77,000 clones, roughly 90% appearing once. The CDR3 is 15 amino acids. Germline values: CDR1 SGDLS, CDR2 YYNGEE. V shed 0 bases and J shed 1 base, with 10 bases lying between them. The rearrangement joins TRBV9 to TRBJ1-2, with D possibly being TRBD1 (5 bases). The clonotype comes from a human donor in good health. The sequenced sample was T cells isolated from PBMCs. The CDR3: CASSVEPTDNYGYTF. Written as DNA, the CDR3 is TGTGCCAGCAGCGTAGAGCCGACAGATAACTATGGCTACACCTTC. The whole variable domain, remainder taken from reference TRBV9 and TRBJ1-2, is DSGVTQTPKHLITATGQRVTLRCSPRSGDLSVYWYQQSLDQGLQFLIQYYNGEERAKGNILERFSAQQFPDLHSELNLSSLELGDSALYFCASSVEPTDNYGYTFGSGTRLTVV.